Described below is a single T cell receptor (beta chain) sequence and its context. Its target is not known. This record comes from a study of post-analysis software for immune sequencing data. About the research overall: Clinical courses comprised relapsing-remitting, secondary progressive and progressive-relapsing multiple sclerosis. Study-wide findings and caveats: Controls showed lower frequencies than patients for five or six TRBV segments, and TRBV5-6, TRBV5-1 and TRBV20-1 were among these.

Unique molecular identifiers tagged the TCR beta cDNA libraries. Researchers reported approximately 480,000 cDNA molecules coming from about 0.98 to 11 million T cells. TCRdb called the PCR reads again in MiXCR, with one record for every CDR3 protein. In the table there are 450,000 to 700,000 distinct CDR3 sequences, roughly 46% of which are singletons. The germline V gene encodes CDR1 DFQATT and CDR2 SNEGSKA (reference sequence). The length of the CDR3 is 16 residues. V was pared by 5 bases and J by 0 bases, with 7 bases of the junction left unmatched. Sequencing was done on a sample of blood. This receptor was obtained from a girl aged 10-17 years with multiple sclerosis. J is TRBJ2-1 and V is TRBV20-1; 10 bases are shared with TRBD2. The CDR3 bases are TGCAGTGCTCGTTCTAGCGGGGGTAGCTCCTACAATGAGCAGTTCTTC. This codes for CSARSSGGSSYNEQFF.